Listed below are T cell receptor beta chains from one sample, sequenced in a study of beta chain features in type 1 diabetes. Assay: immunoSEQ multiplex PCR; the TCRdb copy retains only in-frame clones and omits some. Of under 450,000 clones listed, around 13% are singletons. The sample taken for sequencing was naive CD4+ T cells from blood. These receptors came from a man aged 30 to 39 in good health. Each CDR3 is given with its conserved first and last residue. The order of the fields is J gene, D gene, V gene, CDR3 length, clone size, CDR3 DNA, CDR3 protein. D genes are given only for firm matches. Not every row has a clone size; where given, it reads once, few, many or a size class.

>TRBJ2-1|TRBD2|TRBV19|17|NA
TGTGCCAGTAGCACTAGCGGGAGGGCCTTCTCCTACAATGAGCAGTTCTTC
CASSTSGRAFSYNEQFF
>TRBJ2-4|TRBD2|TRBV5-4|15|few
TGTGCCAGCAGCTCGATATCTAGCGGGAGTAACATTCAGTACTTC
CASSSISSGSNIQYF
>TRBJ1-1|NA|TRBV19|13|NA
TGTGCCAGTAGTCTAACGGGTCTCACTGAAGCTTTCTTT
CASSLTGLTEAFF
>TRBJ1-4|NA|TRBV4-1|13|NA
TGCGCCAGCAGCGTCGGAAGAGGGGAAAAACTGTTTTTT
CASSVGRGEKLFF
>TRBJ2-3|NA|TRBV19|14|few
TGTGCCAGTAGTAAACTGGGATCTGTGGATACGCAGTATTTT
CASSKLGSVDTQYF
>TRBJ2-5|NA|TRBV21-1|16|NA
TGTGCCAGCAGCAAAGTCCAGCGGGAGGTCCGGGAGACCCAGTACTTC
CASSKVQREVRETQYF
>TRBJ2-1|NA|TRBV18|15|few
TGTGCCAGCTCACCACCGACCAGCGGATACAATGAGCAGTTCTTC
CASSPPTSGYNEQFF
>TRBJ2-5|TRBD1|TRBV7-2|13|few
TGTGCCAGCAGCCCGGGACAGGCAGAGACCCAGTACTTC
CASSPGQAETQYF
>TRBJ2-7|NA|TRBV23-1|15|NA
TGCGCCAGCAGTTCCAGACGGGCCCTAACCTACGAGCAGTACTTC
CASSSRRALTYEQYF
>TRBJ2-5|TRBD2|TRBV19|15|few
TGTGCCAGTAGTCCTAGCGGGAGGGAACAAGAGACCCAGTACTTC
CASSPSGREQETQYF
>TRBJ1-1|TRBD1|TRBV9|14|few
TGTGCCAGCAGCCCAAACAACCGACAGGGTGAAGCTTTCTTT
CASSPNNRQGEAFF
>TRBJ2-3|NA|TRBV28|11|few
TGTGCCAGCCTAAGATCAGATACGCAGTATTTT
CASLRSDTQYF
>TRBJ2-3|NA|TRBV25-1|14|NA
TGTGCCAGCAGTGAACGGCTCGTTGGCGATACGCAGTATTTT
CASSERLVGDTQYF
>TRBJ1-6|TRBD1|TRBV5-6|16|NA
TGTGCCAGCAGCTCCGACAGGGTGTCCTATAATTCACCCCTCCACTTT
CASSSDRVSYNSPLHF